The present entry profiles one TCR beta chain with its context. No antigen is known for it. The investigators reverse transcribed all of the isolated RNA, so they sequenced expressed TCRB transcripts. TCRdb's copy holds only in-frame clones and misses some; the assay was immunoSEQ multiplex PCR. Of more than 250,000 clones in the sample, about 24% were seen once. In total, each donor contributed a single heparinised blood draw that averaged around 110 mL. The data stem from a study of beta chain features in type 1 diabetes. Study-level points and caveats: In every one of the four CD4+ subsets, TCRB CDR3s were moderately but significantly shorter in Type 1 diabetes patients.

V was trimmed by 0 bases and J by 3 bases, leaving 12 bases between them. The CDR3 extends over 15 amino acids. CDR1 and CDR2 from the germline V gene are SGDLS and YYNGEE. Sequenced sample: naive CD4+ T cells from blood. The receptor's source is a woman younger than 45 with type 1 diabetes. V and J are TRBV9 and TRBJ2-5, with D maybe TRBD2 (5 bases). The chain's CDR3 is CASSVGLHGEETQYF. The CDR3 DNA sequence: TGTGCCAGCAGCGTAGGGCTACACGGGGAAGAGACCCAGTACTTC.